This passage covers 23 T cell receptor beta chains from one sample sequenced in a study of T-cell memory formation after mild COVID-19. TCRdb re-analysed the 5' RACE reads in MiXCR, keeping a single row per CDR3 protein. This sample has around 200,000 distinct CDR3 sequences, with over 20% found just once. The sequencing sample was made of PBMCs or a T cell subset sorted from them (not recorded which). These receptors all come from an adult woman who had mild COVID-19 (a few samples of this study predate the infection). Cell type and time point are not known.

This chain connects TRBV3-1 to TRBJ1-3, with D tentatively TRBD1 (6 bases). CDR1 and CDR2 (germline): LGHDT, YNNKEL (reference sequence). The CDR3 consists of 17 residues. V gave up 2 bases and J gave up 0 bases, with 14 bases separating them. In nucleotides, the CDR3 is TGTGCCAGCAGCCAATCCTCCTCACAGGGCTCTGGAAACACCATATATTTT. Amino acids: CASSQSSSQGSGNTIYF.

The chain recombines TRBV9 with TRBJ1-3; 9 positions agree with TRBD1. The V segment lost 4 bases and the J segment 3 bases; nucleotides outside the gene matches: 5. The CDR3 is 15 amino acids. The germline V gene has CDR1 SGDLS and CDR2 YYNGEE. CDR3 sequence (DNA): TGTGCCAGCAGCCCCACAGGGGGCGGTGGAAACACCATATATTTT. Translating gives CASSPTGGGGNTIYF.

J is TRBJ1-1 and V is TRBV15; 11 nucleotides line up with TRBD1. V dropped 6 bases and J dropped 3; count of bases not matched to a gene: 12. This CDR3 comprises 17 residues. The germline V gene has CDR1 LNHNV and CDR2 YYDKDF (reference sequence). The CDR3 loop is CATSTGQGGIKDTEAFF. The CDR3 nucleotides are TGTGCCACCAGTACGGGACAGGGGGGAATAAAGGACACTGAAGCTTTCTTT. Looking up the rest from reference TRBV15 and TRBJ1-1 gives the full variable domain: DAMVIQNPRYQVTQFGKPVTLSCSQTLNHNVMYWYQQKSSQAPKLLFHYYDKDFNNEADTPDNFQSRRPNTSFCFLDIRSPGLGDTAMYLCATSTGQGGIKDTEAFFGQGTRLTVV.

This chain links TRBV6-1 with TRBJ1-5; D gene ambiguous. The V end was cut by 3 bases, the J end by 2 bases, with 8 bases between. This CDR3 comprises 14 residues. Germline lookup yields CDR1 MNHNS and CDR2 SASEGT. CDR3 nucleotide sequence: TGTGCCAGCAGTGAGTTGGAAGGCAATCAGCCCCAGCATTTT. This gives the protein CASSELEGNQPQHF.

This clonotype showed up just a few times. This sequence joins TRBV9 and TRBJ2-7; D gene ambiguous. The V and J ends lost 1 base and 5 bases respectively, with 13 bases between them. The CDR3 is 14 amino acids. The V gene's germline CDR1 is SGDLS and CDR2 YYNGEE. The DNA for the CDR3 is TGTGCCAGCAGCGTAACGAACGAGGCCCACGAGCAGTACTTC. It yields the protein CASSVTNEAHEQYF.

This rearrangement joins TRBV5-1 to TRBJ1-1; tentatively, D is TRBD1 (6 bases). Germline V lookup: CDR1 SGHRS, CDR2 YFSETQ. V gave up 3 bases and J gave up 6 bases, with 15 bases separating them. The CDR3 loop spans 14 amino acids. This chain's CDR3 is CASSSWFEGAEAFF. The CDR3 DNA sequence: TGCGCCAGCAGCTCCTGGTTTGAGGGGGCTGAAGCTTTCTTT. The variable domain in full, completed from reference TRBV5-1 and TRBJ1-1, reads KAGVTQTPRYLIKTRGQQVTLSCSPISGHRSVSWYQQTPGQGLQFLFEYFSETQRNKGNFPGRFSGRQFSNSRSEMNVSTLELGDSALYLCASSSWFEGAEAFFGQGTRLTVV.

Comment on this clonotype: No DNA is shown, since the ends of the CDR3 on it are uncertain; the CDR3 is the one TCRdb lists. The genes are TRBV29-1 and TRBJ2-1; the table calls TRBD1, which could not be checked here. The CDR3 comprises 11 residues, both ends counted. Germline assignment: CDR1 SQVTM and CDR2 ANQGSEA. CDR3 protein: CSVGDGTGEFF.

This clonotype was detected only a few times. The rearrangement links TRBV20-1 to TRBJ2-7; the match to TRBD1 covers 11 bases. Germline V gene sequence: CDR1 DFQATT, CDR2 SNEGSKA (reference sequence). Losses at the gene ends were 3 bases for V and 6 bases for J; bases not matched to a gene: 10. The CDR3 sequence is 15 residues long. The CDR3 spells CSASTAGQGGPEQYF. CDR3 sequence (DNA): TGCAGTGCTAGCACGGCGGGACAGGGGGGACCCGAGCAGTACTTC.

V and J are TRBV5-4 and TRBJ2-3; 9 bases map to TRBD2. The CDR3 loop spans 15 amino acids. Unmatched junction bases numbered 4, after V lost 4 bases and J lost 1 base. Germline values: CDR1 SGHNT, CDR2 YYREEE (reference sequence). CDR3 sequence reads: CASSDRTSGTDTQYF. DNA for the CDR3: TGTGCCAGCAGCGACAGGACTAGCGGCACAGATACGCAGTATTTT.

This clonotype was seen more than once but under ten times. The genes are TRBV6-2 or TRBV6-3 and TRBJ1-2; a weak D match, TRBD1 (5 bases). Trimming stripped 0 bases from V and 1 base from J, with 15 bases between. Germline CDR1 reads MNHEY; CDR2 reads SVGEGT. The CDR3 contains 17 residues. The CDR3 nucleotides are TGTGCCAGCAGTTACTCGAGGGACGGTGCGCATAACTATGGCTACACCTTC. Protein: CASSYSRDGAHNYGYTF.

The J gene is TRBJ1-1, the V gene TRBV4-1; perhaps TRBD1 as D (6 bases). Germline V lookup: CDR1 MGHRA, CDR2 YSYEKL. V gave up 2 bases and J gave up 0 bases, with 19 bases separating them. This CDR3 has 18 amino acids. CDR3 nucleotides: TGCGCCAGCAGCCAACGGGGGACACCCTTGTCCATGAACACTGAAGCTTTCTTT. Its protein product is CASSQRGTPLSMNTEAFF.

The chain links TRBV29-1 to TRBJ2-2, with 7 bases lining up with TRBD1. The ends lost 0 bases at V and 3 bases at J; junction bases unmatched: 4. Germline V lookup: CDR1 SQVTM, CDR2 ANQGSEA. The length of the CDR3 is 15 residues. Written as DNA, the CDR3 is TGCAGCGTTGAAGATAGGGGGACAGACACCGGGGAGCTGTTTTTT. This translates into CSVEDRGTDTGELFF.

The chain has TRBV6-5 and TRBJ1-5; tentatively, D is TRBD1 (5 bases). Germline V gives CDR1 MNHEY, CDR2 SVGAGI. Deletions cut 2 bases from V and 4 bases from J, with 9 bases between. The CDR3 spans 14 residues. This CDR3 is CASSYGGGNQPQHF. In DNA form, the CDR3 reads TGTGCCAGCAGTTACGGCGGGGGTAATCAGCCCCAGCATTTT.

This chain uses TRBV23-1 with TRBJ1-1; maybe TRBD1 (5 bases). TRBV23-1 is an open reading frame whose function is uncertain. This CDR3 region has 19 residues. The V end was cut by 0 bases, the J end by 0 bases, with 20 bases between. This CDR3 is CASSQSDYSRGVMNTEAFF. The CDR3 nucleotides are TGCGCCAGCAGTCAATCGGATTACAGCCGGGGGGTAATGAACACTGAAGCTTTCTTT.

This clonotype occurred a few times. The chain is built from TRBV12-3 or TRBV12-4 and TRBJ2-7; D is uncertain. Trimming pared 2 bases from V and 1 base from J, leaving 12 bases between. This CDR3 is 15 amino acids long. The CDR3 sequence is CASSLWGISSYEQYF. CDR3 nucleotide sequence: TGTGCCAGCAGTTTATGGGGTATTTCGTCCTACGAGCAGTACTTC.

The V call is TRBV4-3, the J call TRBJ2-7; either TRBD1 or TRBD2 may fit D (5 bases each). CDR1 LGHNA and CDR2 YSLEER come from the germline V gene. This CDR3 contains 16 residues. V was cut by 5 bases and J by 2 bases, with 19 bases left in between. DNA for the CDR3: TGCGCCAGCAGCTCATTGGGGCGAGGGTCACCCTACGAGCAGTACTTC. As protein: CASSSLGRGSPYEQYF.

The chain joins TRBV6-2 or TRBV6-3 to TRBJ1-1; D is unresolved. The germline V and J ends were trimmed by 6 bases and 4 bases, with 9 bases remaining between them. CDR3 length: 12 amino acids. Germline-derived CDR1 and CDR2 are MNHEY and SVGEGT. CDR3 nucleotides: TGTGCCAGCAGCTCTGCTATCACTGAAGCTTTCTTT. Protein sequence: CASSSAITEAFF.

This chain links TRBV12-3 or TRBV12-4 with TRBJ2-1; D gene uncertain. Trimming took off 7 bases at V and 4 bases at J, with 11 bases between the two ends. CDR3 length: 13 residues. This CDR3 reads CASIQGGYNEQFF. For the CDR3, the DNA is TGTGCCAGCATACAAGGTGGATACAATGAGCAGTTCTTC.

This clonotype occurred a few times. This chain connects TRBV9 to TRBJ1-1; D unclear. Trimming cost V 0 bases and J 4 bases, with 7 bases left between them. Germline CDR1 reads SGDLS; CDR2 reads YYNGEE. The CDR3 length is 13 residues. The CDR3 loop reads CASSVDSGTEAFF. Written as DNA, the CDR3 is TGTGCCAGCAGCGTAGACTCGGGCACTGAAGCTTTCTTT. Drawing the rest from reference TRBV9 and TRBJ1-1, the complete variable domain is DSGVTQTPKHLITATGQRVTLRCSPRSGDLSVYWYQQSLDQGLQFLIQYYNGEERAKGNILERFSAQQFPDLHSELNLSSLELGDSALYFCASSVDSGTEAFFGQGTRLTVV.

The rearrangement links TRBV4-1 to TRBJ2-2; 10 positions match TRBD1. V was pared by 1 base and J by 4 bases, with 6 bases of the junction left unmatched. Germline V CDR1 and CDR2: MGHRA, YSYEKL. The CDR3 consists of 17 residues. CDR3 in DNA: TGCGCCAGCAGCCAAGTACCGGGACAGGGGTTCACCGGGGAGCTGTTTTTT. Translating it yields CASSQVPGQGFTGELFF.

The chain combines TRBV5-4 with TRBJ1-2; D perhaps matches TRBD1 (5 bases). Germline V lookup: CDR1 SGHNT, CDR2 YYREEE (reference sequence). CDR3 length: 16 residues. V lost 4 bases and J 8 bases, leaving 24 bases between the germline ends. The CDR3 loop reads CASSLLPAVGAVGYTF. In DNA, the CDR3 is TGTGCCAGCAGCCTGCTTCCGGCTGTCGGGGCCGTCGGCTACACCTTC. The full variable domain, its missing parts supplied by reference TRBV5-4 and TRBJ1-2, is ETGVTQSPTHLIKTRGQQVTLRCSSQSGHNTVSWYQQALGQGPQFIFQYYREEENGRGNFPPRFSGLQFPNYSSELNVNALELDDSALYLCASSLLPAVGAVGYTFGSGTRLTVV.

The chain combines TRBV6-2 or TRBV6-3 with TRBJ1-2; weak D call: TRBD1 (5 bases). Germline V gives CDR1 MNHEY, CDR2 SVGEGT. Trimming took 4 bases from V and 5 from J, leaving 11 bases between them. The CDR3 covers 13 residues. The CDR3 sequence is CASSSQGKYGYTF. The CDR3 region has the DNA TGTGCCAGCAGTTCGCAGGGAAAATATGGCTACACCTTC.

This clonotype was counted between two and nine times. The chain couples TRBV27 to TRBJ2-2, with D tentatively TRBD2 (6 bases). The germline V gene encodes CDR1 MNHEY and CDR2 SMNVEV (reference sequence). Trimming stripped 0 bases from V and 5 bases from J, with 10 bases between. The CDR3 runs 15 residues. For the CDR3, the DNA is TGTGCCAGCAGTTTATCGGGGGGTGTTACCGGGGAGCTGTTTTTT. Translated: CASSLSGGVTGELFF.